This TCR beta chain was recorded in a study of blood T cell repertoires in COVID-19. Study details: The cDNA or gDNA used as material had been derived from T cells, B-cell-depleted T cells, or PBMCs.

Original processing methods: How many nucleated cells were present was estimated from reference gene primer amplification. Produced via immunoSEQ multiplex PCR; TCRdb's table is partial and in-frame only. V, J and clone size reflect that table, while D and trimming were determined from the DNA. The data contain approximately 100,000 clones, approximately 89% of them singletons. V lost 1 base and J lost 5, with 14 bases in between. The CDR3 is 15 amino acids. CDR1 is SGHTA, CDR2 FQGNSA, per germline. The TCR was taken from a woman aged 25 to 39 with acute or convalescent COVID-19. The sequencing input was peripheral blood. The rearrangement uses TRBV7-2 and TRBJ1-2; D is unresolved. CDR3 amino acids: CASSLGIGQSYGYTF. The CDR3 DNA is TGTGCCAGCAGCTTAGGAATTGGGCAGAGTTATGGCTACACCTTC.